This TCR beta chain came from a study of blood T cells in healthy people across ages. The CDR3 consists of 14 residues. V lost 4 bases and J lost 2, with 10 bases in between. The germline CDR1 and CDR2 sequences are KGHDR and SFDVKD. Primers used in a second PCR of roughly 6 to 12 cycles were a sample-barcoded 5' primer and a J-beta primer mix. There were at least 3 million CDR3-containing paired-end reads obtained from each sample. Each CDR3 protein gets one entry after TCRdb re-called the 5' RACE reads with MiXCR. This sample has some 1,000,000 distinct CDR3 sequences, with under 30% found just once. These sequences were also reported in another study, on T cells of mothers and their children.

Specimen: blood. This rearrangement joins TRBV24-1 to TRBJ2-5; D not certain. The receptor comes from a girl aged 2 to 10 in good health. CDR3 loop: CATSDPDTQETQYF. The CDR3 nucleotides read TGTGCCACCAGTGACCCAGACACACAAGAGACCCAGTACTTC.